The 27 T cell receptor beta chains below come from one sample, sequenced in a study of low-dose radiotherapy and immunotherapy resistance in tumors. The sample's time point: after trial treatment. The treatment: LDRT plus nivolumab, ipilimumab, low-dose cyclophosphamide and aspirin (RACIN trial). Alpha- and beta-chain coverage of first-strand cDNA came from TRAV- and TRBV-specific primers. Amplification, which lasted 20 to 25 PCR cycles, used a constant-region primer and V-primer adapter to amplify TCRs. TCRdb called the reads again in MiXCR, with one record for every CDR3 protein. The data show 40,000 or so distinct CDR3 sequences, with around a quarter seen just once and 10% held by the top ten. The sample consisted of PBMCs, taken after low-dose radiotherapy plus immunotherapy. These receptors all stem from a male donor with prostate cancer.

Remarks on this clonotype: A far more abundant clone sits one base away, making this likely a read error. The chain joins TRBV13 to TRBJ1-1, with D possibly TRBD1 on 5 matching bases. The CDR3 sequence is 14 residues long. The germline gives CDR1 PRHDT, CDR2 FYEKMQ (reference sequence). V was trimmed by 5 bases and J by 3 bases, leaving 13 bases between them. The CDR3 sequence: CASSSGRADTEAFF. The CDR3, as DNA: TGTGCCAGCAGCAGTGGCAGGGCAGACACTGAAGCTTTCTTT.

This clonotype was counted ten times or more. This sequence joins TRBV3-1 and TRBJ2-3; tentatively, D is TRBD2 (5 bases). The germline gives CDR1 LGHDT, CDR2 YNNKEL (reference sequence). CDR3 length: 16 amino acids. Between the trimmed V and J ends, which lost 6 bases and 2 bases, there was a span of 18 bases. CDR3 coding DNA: TGTGCCAGCAGTTACCAATCGGGGTTATCCACAGATACGCAGTATTTT. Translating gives CASSYQSGLSTDTQYF.

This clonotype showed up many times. CDR3 sequence reads: CSAQRRAGQETQYF. The CDR3 nucleotides read TGCAGTGCCCAACGCAGGGCAGGGCAAGAGACCCAGTACTTC. V gene TRBV20-1 combines with J gene TRBJ2-5; TRBD1 is a possible D gene (5 bases). The CDR3 loop spans 14 amino acids. The germline V gene encodes CDR1 DFQATT and CDR2 SNEGSKA (reference sequence). Trimming shortened V by 6 bases and J by 2 bases, and 16 bases separated the two germline ends.

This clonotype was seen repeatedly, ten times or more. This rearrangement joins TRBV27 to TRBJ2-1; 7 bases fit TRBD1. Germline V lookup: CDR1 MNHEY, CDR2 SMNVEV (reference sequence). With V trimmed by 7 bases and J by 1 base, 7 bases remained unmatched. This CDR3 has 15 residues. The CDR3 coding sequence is TGTGCCAGCATCCCAGGGGGAAGATCCTACAATGAGCAGTTCTTC. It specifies CASIPGGRSYNEQFF.

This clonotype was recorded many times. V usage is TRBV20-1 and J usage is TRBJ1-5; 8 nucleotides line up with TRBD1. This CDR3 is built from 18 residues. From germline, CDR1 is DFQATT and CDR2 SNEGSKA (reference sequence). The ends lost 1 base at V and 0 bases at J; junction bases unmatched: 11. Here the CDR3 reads CSARAGQGGWPSNQPQHF. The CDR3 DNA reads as TGCAGTGCTAGAGCCGGACAGGGAGGATGGCCTAGCAATCAGCCCCAGCATTTT.

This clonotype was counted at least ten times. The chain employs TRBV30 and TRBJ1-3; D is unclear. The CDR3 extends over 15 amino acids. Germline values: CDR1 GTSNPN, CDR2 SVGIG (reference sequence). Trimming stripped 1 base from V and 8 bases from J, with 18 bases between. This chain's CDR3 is CAWSGEGMAVDTIYF. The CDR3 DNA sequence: TGTGCCTGGAGTGGGGAAGGGATGGCGGTCGACACCATATATTTT.

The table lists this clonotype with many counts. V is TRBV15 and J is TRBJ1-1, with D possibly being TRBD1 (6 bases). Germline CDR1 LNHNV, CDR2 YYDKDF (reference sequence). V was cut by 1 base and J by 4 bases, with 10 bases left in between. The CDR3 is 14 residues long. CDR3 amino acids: CATSRARDTTEAFF. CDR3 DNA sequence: TGTGCCACCAGCAGAGCCCGGGACACCACTGAAGCTTTCTTT.

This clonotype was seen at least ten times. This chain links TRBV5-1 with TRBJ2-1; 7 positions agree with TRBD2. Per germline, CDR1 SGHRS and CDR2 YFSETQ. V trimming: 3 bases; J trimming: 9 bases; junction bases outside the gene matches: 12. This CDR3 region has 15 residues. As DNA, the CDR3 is TGCGCCAGCAGCTGGGGAGGGATCCAGTCCGGTGAGCAGTTCTTC. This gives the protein CASSWGGIQSGEQFF.

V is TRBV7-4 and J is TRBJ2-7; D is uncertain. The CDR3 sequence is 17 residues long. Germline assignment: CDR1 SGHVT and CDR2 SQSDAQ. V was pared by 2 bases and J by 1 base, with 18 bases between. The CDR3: CASSLCPGRPTSYEQYF. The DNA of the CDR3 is TGTGCCAGCAGCTTATGTCCGGGCAGACCCACTTCCTACGAGCAGTACTTC.

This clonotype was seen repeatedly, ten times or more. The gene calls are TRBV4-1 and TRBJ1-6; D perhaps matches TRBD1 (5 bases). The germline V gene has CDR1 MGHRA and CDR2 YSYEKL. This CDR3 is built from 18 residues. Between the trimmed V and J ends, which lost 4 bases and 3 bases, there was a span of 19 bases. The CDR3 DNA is TGCGCCAGCAGCCCCAAAGGGCGGGGCACAGTCTATAATTCACCCCTCCACTTT. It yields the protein CASSPKGRGTVYNSPLHF.

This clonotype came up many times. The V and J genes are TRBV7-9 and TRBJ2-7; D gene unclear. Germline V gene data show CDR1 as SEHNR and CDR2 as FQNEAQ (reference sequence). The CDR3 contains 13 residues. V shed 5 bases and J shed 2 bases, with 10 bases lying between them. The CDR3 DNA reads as TGTGCCAGCAGCCAATTGACCACCTACGAGCAGTACTTC. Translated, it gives CASSQLTTYEQYF.

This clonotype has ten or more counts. The CDR3 nucleotides read TGTGCCATCAGTGAGATGGGACAGGGCTACGAGCAGTACTTC. Its translation: CAISEMGQGYEQYF. The chain joins TRBV10-3 to TRBJ2-7; 9 bases fit TRBD1. V was clipped by 2 bases and J by 3 bases; unmatched bases: 2. This CDR3 contains 14 residues. Germline V gene sequence: CDR1 ENHRY, CDR2 SYGVKD.

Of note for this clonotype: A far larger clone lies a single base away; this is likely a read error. This CDR3 reads CASMPPQCPGRQQETQFF. CDR3 nucleotide sequence: TGTGCCAGCATGCCCCCTCAATGCCCGGGCAGACAACAAGAGACCCAGTTCTTC. The gene calls are TRBV21-1 and TRBJ2-1; TRBD1 is the table's D call, not checked against the DNA. TRBV21-1 is listed as a pseudogene. The CDR3 is 18 residues long.

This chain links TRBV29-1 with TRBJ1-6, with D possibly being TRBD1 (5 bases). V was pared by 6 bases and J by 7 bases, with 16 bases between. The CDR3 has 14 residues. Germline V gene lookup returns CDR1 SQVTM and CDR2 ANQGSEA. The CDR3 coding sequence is TGCAGCGTGCAGGGCGGCAGGGAAAATTCACCCCTCCACTTT. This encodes CSVQGGRENSPLHF.

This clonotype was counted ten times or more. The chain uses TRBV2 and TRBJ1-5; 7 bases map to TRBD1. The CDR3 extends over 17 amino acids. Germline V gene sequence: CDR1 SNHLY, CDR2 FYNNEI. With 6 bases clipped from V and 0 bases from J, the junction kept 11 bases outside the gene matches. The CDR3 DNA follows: TGTGCCAGCAGCAACGCGGGGGACAGCGCTAGCAATCAGCCCCAGCATTTT. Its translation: CASSNAGDSASNQPQHF. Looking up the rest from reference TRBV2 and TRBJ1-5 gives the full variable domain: EPEVTQTPSHQVTQMGQEVILRCVPISNHLYFYWYRQILGQKVEFLVSFYNNEISEKSEIFDDQFSVERPDGSNFTLKIRSTKLEDSAMYFCASSNAGDSASNQPQHFGDGTRLSIL.

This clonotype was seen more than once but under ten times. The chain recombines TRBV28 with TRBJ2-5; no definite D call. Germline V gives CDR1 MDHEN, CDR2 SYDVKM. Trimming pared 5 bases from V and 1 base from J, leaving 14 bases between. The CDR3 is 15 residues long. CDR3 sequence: CASSASGDPQETQYF. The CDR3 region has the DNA TGTGCCAGCAGTGCCTCAGGTGACCCCCAAGAGACCCAGTACTTC.

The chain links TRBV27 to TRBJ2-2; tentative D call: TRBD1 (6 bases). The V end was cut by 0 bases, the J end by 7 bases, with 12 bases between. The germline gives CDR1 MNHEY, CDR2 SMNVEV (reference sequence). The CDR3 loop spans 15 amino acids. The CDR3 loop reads CASSLSAGVDGELFF. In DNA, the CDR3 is TGTGCCAGCAGTTTATCGGCAGGGGTGGACGGGGAGCTGTTTTTT.

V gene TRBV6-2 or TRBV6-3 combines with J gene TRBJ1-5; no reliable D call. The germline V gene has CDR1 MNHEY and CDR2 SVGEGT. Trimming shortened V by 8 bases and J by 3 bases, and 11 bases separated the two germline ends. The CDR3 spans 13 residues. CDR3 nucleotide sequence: TGTGCCAGCTTGAGGGTCTCCAATCAGCCCCAGCATTTT. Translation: CASLRVSNQPQHF.

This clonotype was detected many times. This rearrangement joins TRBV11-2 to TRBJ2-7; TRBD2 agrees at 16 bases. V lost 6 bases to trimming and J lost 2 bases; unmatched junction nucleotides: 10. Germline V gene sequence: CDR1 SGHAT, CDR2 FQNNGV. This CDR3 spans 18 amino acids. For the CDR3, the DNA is TGTGCCAGCAGTCATCCGGGACTAGCGGGGGGGCAGACCTACGAGCAGTACTTC. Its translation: CASSHPGLAGGQTYEQYF.

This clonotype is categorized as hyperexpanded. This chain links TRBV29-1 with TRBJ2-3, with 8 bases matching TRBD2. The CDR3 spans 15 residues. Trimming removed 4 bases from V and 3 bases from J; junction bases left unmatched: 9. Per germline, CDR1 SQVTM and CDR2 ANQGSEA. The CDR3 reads CSVAGTRISTDTQYF. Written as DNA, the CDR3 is TGCAGCGTTGCCGGGACTAGGATATCGACAGATACGCAGTATTTT.

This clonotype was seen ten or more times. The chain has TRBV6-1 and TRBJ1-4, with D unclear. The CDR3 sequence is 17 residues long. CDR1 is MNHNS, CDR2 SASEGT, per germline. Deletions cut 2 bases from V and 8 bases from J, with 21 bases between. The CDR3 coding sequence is TGTGCCAGCAGTGAATCAGTCCGACTGAGGGAGGCGGAAAAACTGTTTTTT. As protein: CASSESVRLREAEKLFF.

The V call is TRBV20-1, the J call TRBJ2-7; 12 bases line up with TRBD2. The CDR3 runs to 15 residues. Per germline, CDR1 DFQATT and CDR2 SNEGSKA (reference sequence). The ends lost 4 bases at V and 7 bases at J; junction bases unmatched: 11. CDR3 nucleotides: TGCAGTGCTACTAAGCTAGCGGGAGGGCCTGATGAGCAGTACTTC. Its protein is CSATKLAGGPDEQYF.

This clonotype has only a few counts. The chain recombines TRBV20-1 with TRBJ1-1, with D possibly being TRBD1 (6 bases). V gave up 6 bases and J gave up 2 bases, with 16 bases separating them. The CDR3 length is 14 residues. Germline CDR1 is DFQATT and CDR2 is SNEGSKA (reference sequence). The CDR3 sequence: CSARDRTSNTEAFF. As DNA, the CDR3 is TGCAGTGCCCGCGACAGGACCTCAAACACTGAAGCTTTCTTT.

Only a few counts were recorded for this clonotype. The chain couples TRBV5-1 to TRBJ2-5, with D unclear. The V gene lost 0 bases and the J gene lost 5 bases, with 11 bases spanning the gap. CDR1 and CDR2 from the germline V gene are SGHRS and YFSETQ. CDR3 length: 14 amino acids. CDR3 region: CASSLASTSETQYF. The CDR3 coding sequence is TGCGCCAGCAGCTTGGCCTCTACATCGGAGACCCAGTACTTC.

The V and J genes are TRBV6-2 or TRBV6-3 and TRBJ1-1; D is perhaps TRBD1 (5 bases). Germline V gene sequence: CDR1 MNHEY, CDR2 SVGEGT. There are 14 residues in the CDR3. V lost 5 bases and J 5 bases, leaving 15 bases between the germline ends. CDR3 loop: CASSGDRRGTEAFF. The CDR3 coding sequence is TGTGCCAGCAGTGGCGACCGTAGGGGTACTGAAGCTTTCTTT.

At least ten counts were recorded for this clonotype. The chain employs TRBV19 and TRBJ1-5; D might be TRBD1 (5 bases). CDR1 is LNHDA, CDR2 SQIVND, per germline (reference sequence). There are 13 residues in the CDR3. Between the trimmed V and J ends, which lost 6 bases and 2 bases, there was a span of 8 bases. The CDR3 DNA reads TGTGCCAGTAGGGGGGGTGGCAATCAGCCCCAGCATTTT. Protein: CASRGGGNQPQHF.

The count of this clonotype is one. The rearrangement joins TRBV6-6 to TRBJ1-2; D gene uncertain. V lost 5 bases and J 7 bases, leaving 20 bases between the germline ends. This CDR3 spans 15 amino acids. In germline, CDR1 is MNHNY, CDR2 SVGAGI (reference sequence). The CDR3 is CASSDLLEPGSGYTF. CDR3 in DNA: TGTGCCAGCAGTGATCTTCTAGAACCGGGAAGTGGCTACACCTTC.